The present entry profiles one T cell receptor beta chain with its context. The data originate from a study of tumour-infiltrating T cells in Burkitt lymphoma. Profiled with immunoSEQ multiplex PCR; TCRdb holds only in-frame clones, not every one. The sample includes about 580 clones, about 90% seen only once; the top ten take roughly 5.6%. The sequence was collected from a human donor with Burkitt lymphoma. Material: tumor tissue.

CDR3 in amino acids: CASSPFRSNEKLFF. The CDR3 nucleotides are TGTGCCAGCTCACCTTTTAGGTCTAATGAAAAACTGTTTTTT. V is TRBV18 and J is TRBJ1-4; no clear D. V was trimmed by 3 bases and J by 3 bases, leaving 8 bases between them. This CDR3 contains 14 residues. CDR1 and CDR2 from the germline V gene are KGHSH and LQKENI.